This TCR beta chain was observed in a study of T cell repertoires in cytomegalovirus infection. Study background: An indication of both CMV infection and matching HLA type came from public TCR beta signatures. Study-wide points: In two of eight donors, the top clonotype was HLA-C-restricted CMV-specific. The cumulative frequency of public TCR beta families identified carriers of CMV plus the relevant HLA.

TCRdb redid the calling of the reads with MiXCR, one entry per CDR3 protein. The table lists 150,000 to 180,000 distinct CDR3 sequences, 23% of them singletons. V trimming: 3 bases; J trimming: 3 bases; junction bases outside the gene matches: 6. CDR1 is SNHLY and CDR2 is FYNNEI in the germline V gene. This CDR3 spans 16 amino acids. Remarks on this clonotype: Its antigen is not known.

The sample comprised PBMCs. The origin of this receptor is a human donor in good health (CMV status not recorded). Some clones in this sample may be carry-over from other donors' samples. V is TRBV2 and J is TRBJ2-2; 8 bases fit TRBD1. Here the CDR3 DNA reads TGTGCCAGCAGTGACGGGACAGGAGGGCACACCGGGGAGCTGTTTTTT. It translates to CASSDGTGGHTGELFF.